A selection of T cell receptor beta chains follows, all from one sample in a study of CD8 T cells in Susac syndrome. TCRdb reprocessed the immunoSEQ multiplex PCR reads with MiXCR, giving one entry per CDR3 protein. The table lists 120,000 or so distinct CDR3 sequences, around 94% of them singletons. The specimen sequenced was CD8+ T cells from PBMCs. These receptors were obtained from a human donor with Susac syndrome. The CDR3 runs from the conserved cysteine through the conserved F or W. Fields, in order: V gene, J gene, clone size, D gene, CDR3 protein, CDR3 DNA. D genes are given only for firm matches. Clone size, where shown, is once, few, many, or a class for clones that have expanded.

TRBV5-4	TRBJ2-5	NA	NA	CASSPSVLAATETQYF	TGTGCCAGCAGCCCGTCGGTCCTAGCTGCTACGGAGACCCAGTACTTC
TRBV29-1	TRBJ2-7	NA	TRBD1	CSVTLSIGQGGLEQYF	TGCAGCGTCACTTTGAGTATAGGACAGGGGGGTCTCGAGCAGTACTTC
TRBV14	TRBJ1-1	NA	NA	CASSLLDSRRDTEAFF	TGTGCCAGCAGCCTCCTGGACAGCAGGAGGGACACTGAAGCTTTCTTT
TRBV7-7	TRBJ2-1	NA	NA	CASVGSINEQFF	TGTGCTAGTGTCGGATCAATCAATGAGCAGTTCTTC
TRBV29-1	TRBJ2-3	NA	NA	CSVGPPGTPTDTQYF	TGCAGCGTTGGACCCCCGGGGACTCCGACAGATACGCAGTATTTT
TRBV15	TRBJ1-2	NA	TRBD1	CATSGRPGQGGGYTF	TGTGCCACCAGCGGTAGACCGGGACAGGGTGGAGGCTACACCTTC
TRBV7-9	TRBJ2-7	NA	TRBD1	CASSSPGQSYEQYF	TGTGCCAGCAGCTCCCCGGGACAGTCCTACGAGCAGTACTTC
TRBV20-1	TRBJ2-7	NA	NA	CSASEGRRAYEQYF	TGCAGTGCTAGTGAGGGACGCAGGGCCTACGAGCAGTACTTC
TRBV9	TRBJ2-3	NA	NA	CASSVEPPPSTDTQYF	TGTGCCAGCAGCGTAGAGCCACCTCCTAGCACAGATACGCAGTATTTT
TRBV5-1	TRBJ1-2	once	TRBD1	CATLVDRGLGYTF	TGCGCCACCCTCGTGGACAGGGGGCTTGGCTACACCTTC
TRBV5-4	TRBJ2-1	NA	NA	CASSNPSASSYNEQFF	TGTGCCAGCAGCAACCCTAGCGCGAGCTCCTACAATGAGCAGTTCTTC
TRBV9	TRBJ2-5	once	NA	CASSIAGGIGETQYF	TGTGCCAGCAGCATCGCCGGGGGAATTGGAGAGACCCAGTACTTC
TRBV9	TRBJ2-7	NA	NA	CASSVGGTDYEQYF	TGTGCCAGCAGCGTAGGGGGGACGGACTACGAGCAGTACTTC
TRBV9	TRBJ1-2	few	NA	CASSAGTYGYTF	TGTGCCAGCAGCGCCGGGACGTACGGCTACACCTTC
TRBV29-1	TRBJ1-2	NA	TRBD1	CSDRTGGLGYTF	TGCAGCGACCGGACAGGGGGTTTGGGCTACACCTTC
TRBV25-1	TRBJ1-2	NA	TRBD1	CASSEPGQGRYGYTF	TGTGCCAGCAGTGAACCCGGACAGGGACGCTATGGCTACACCTTC
TRBV9	TRBJ2-7	NA	NA	CASSGAGEQYF	TGTGCCAGCAGCGGAGCTGGCGAGCAGTACTTC
TRBV7-8	TRBJ2-7	NA	TRBD1	CASSNERTGGDEQYF	TGTGCCAGCAGCAACGAGAGGACAGGGGGAGACGAGCAGTACTTC
TRBV29-1	TRBJ2-5	NA	NA	CSVTIFQETQYF	TGCAGCGTGACAATTTTCCAAGAGACCCAGTACTTC
TRBV20-1	TRBJ2-1	NA	TRBD2	CSAPGLASYNEQFF	TGCAGTGCTCCGGGACTAGCATCCTACAATGAGCAGTTCTTC
TRBV29-1	TRBJ2-2	NA	NA	CSTAGRSTGELFF	TGCAGTACTGCTGGCAGGAGCACCGGGGAGCTGTTTTTT
TRBV9	TRBJ2-1	NA	NA	CASSPASGAYNEQFF	TGTGCCAGCAGCCCGGCGAGTGGGGCCTACAATGAGCAGTTCTTC
TRBV13	TRBJ2-3	few	NA	CASSLGRADTQYF	TGTGCCAGCAGCTTAGGCCGGGCAGATACGCAGTATTTT
TRBV20-1	TRBJ2-1	NA	NA	CSASPRRVTYNEQFF	TGCAGTGCTAGCCCCAGACGGGTCACCTACAATGAGCAGTTCTTC
TRBV29-1	TRBJ1-2	NA	TRBD1	CSVSHPQGPNYGYTF	TGCAGCGTTTCCCATCCACAGGGGCCAAACTATGGCTACACCTTC
TRBV5-4	TRBJ2-7	NA	NA	CASSLEVSQYEQYF	TGTGCCAGCAGCTTGGAGGTCAGTCAATACGAGCAGTACTTC
TRBV27	TRBJ1-5	NA	NA	CASSLMSGPYSNQPQHF	TGTGCCAGCAGTTTAATGTCAGGGCCTTATAGCAATCAGCCCCAGCATTTT
TRBV25-1	TRBJ2-5	NA	TRBD2	CASSEYTGGETQYF	TGTGCCAGCAGTGAATACACGGGGGGAGAGACCCAGTACTTC
TRBV3-1	TRBJ2-5	once	TRBD1	CASSQSGQGRQETQYF	TGTGCCAGCAGCCAATCCGGACAGGGTAGACAAGAGACCCAGTACTTC
TRBV7-9	TRBJ2-1	NA	NA	CASSLEVEFF	TGTGCCAGCAGCTTAGAAGTCGAGTTCTTC
TRBV12-3/TRBV12-4	TRBJ2-7	NA	NA	CASSLAPYEQYF	TGTGCCAGCAGTTTAGCCCCCTACGAGCAGTACTTC
TRBV11-1	TRBJ1-2	NA	TRBD1	CASSSLQGDGYTF	TGTGCCAGCAGCTCCCTACAGGGGGATGGCTACACCTTC
TRBV11-2	TRBJ2-3	NA	TRBD2	CASSPGLAGEDTQYF	TGTGCCAGCAGCCCGGGACTAGCGGGGGAGGATACGCAGTATTTT
TRBV20-1	TRBJ2-3	NA	NA	CSAWRGERTDTQYF	TGCAGTGCTTGGAGGGGGGAGCGCACAGATACGCAGTATTTT
TRBV29-1	TRBJ2-1	NA	NA	CSVGMLPNNEQFF	TGCAGCGTTGGGATGCTACCTAACAATGAGCAGTTCTTC
TRBV7-2	TRBJ2-5	NA	TRBD1	CASSLDRDETQYF	TGTGCCAGCAGCCTAGACAGGGACGAGACCCAGTACTTC
TRBV2	TRBJ1-5	NA	NA	CASSPRNNQPQHF	TGTGCCAGCAGTCCCCGTAACAATCAGCCCCAGCATTTT
TRBV4-1	TRBJ2-7	NA	NA	CASSQPPGPSGAYEQYF	TGCGCCAGCAGCCAACCCCCGGGGCCGTCGGGGGCCTACGAGCAGTACTTC
TRBV29-1	TRBJ1-1	NA	TRBD1	CSARRDRNTEAFF	TGCAGCGCCCGCCGGGACAGGAACACTGAAGCTTTCTTT
TRBV15	TRBJ2-3	NA	NA	CATSRELAAADTQYF	TGTGCCACCAGCAGAGAGCTAGCTGCCGCAGATACGCAGTATTTT
TRBV9	TRBJ2-5	NA	TRBD2	CASSLGTSGKETQYF	TGTGCCAGCAGCCTAGGGACTAGCGGAAAAGAGACCCAGTACTTC
TRBV9	TRBJ2-7	NA	NA	CASSEGGGDEQYF	TGTGCCAGCAGCGAGGGCGGAGGTGACGAGCAGTACTTC
TRBV29-1	TRBJ1-5	NA	NA	CSVSTAGNNQPQHF	TGCAGCGTTAGTACGGCGGGGAACAATCAGCCCCAGCATTTT
TRBV6-4	TRBJ2-3	NA	TRBD1	CASSAGGETDTQYF	TGTGCCAGCAGCGCAGGGGGAGAAACAGATACGCAGTATTTT
TRBV6-1	TRBJ2-7	NA	NA	CASSEAAAYEVMVYEQYF	TGTGCCAGCAGTGAAGCAGCTGCCTACGAGGTGATGGTCTACGAGCAGTACTTC
TRBV29-1	TRBJ1-2	NA	TRBD1	CSVEGTGGSYGYTF	TGCAGCGTTGAAGGGACAGGGGGGAGCTATGGCTACACCTTC
TRBV2	TRBJ1-2	NA	NA	CASLDSLYGYTF	TGTGCCAGCCTGGACAGCCTCTATGGCTACACCTTC
TRBV20-1	TRBJ2-1	once	NA	CSARDPDRYNEQFF	TGCAGTGCTAGAGATCCCGACCGATACAATGAGCAGTTCTTC
TRBV29-1	TRBJ2-1	NA	NA	CSVETKGQPALWQFF	TGCAGCGTTGAGACAAAGGGGCAACCGGCCTTGTGGCAGTTCTTC
TRBV29-1	TRBJ1-2	NA	NA	CSVEDLGPTRDGYTF	TGCAGCGTTGAAGATCTGGGACCAACGAGAGATGGCTACACCTTC
TRBV20-1	TRBJ1-2	NA	TRBD1	CSARDWDRGAHGYTF	TGCAGTGCTAGAGATTGGGACAGGGGAGCGCACGGCTACACCTTC
TRBV4-2	TRBJ1-1	once	NA	CASSPEEGMNTEAFF	TGTGCCAGCAGCCCAGAAGAAGGAATGAACACTGAAGCTTTCTTT
TRBV9	TRBJ1-2	NA	NA	CASSSQTGNYGYTF	TGTGCCAGCAGCTCTCAGACAGGCAACTATGGCTACACCTTC
TRBV2	TRBJ2-7	NA	NA	CASSAGHVYEQYF	TGTGCCAGCAGTGCGGGACACGTCTACGAGCAGTACTTC